This is a list of T cell receptor beta chains from one sample in a study of cytomegalovirus exposure and HLA in healthy donors. Using immunoSEQ multiplex PCR, the repertoire was profiled, and TCRdb retains in-frame clones only, with some absent. The table lists 130,000 to 150,000 clones, just under 70% of them singletons, with less than 5% in the top ten. The material sequenced was PBMCs. All receptors derive from a man aged 60-69 years in good health and CMV-seronegative. The CDR3 runs from the conserved cysteine through the conserved F or W. D genes are given only for firm matches. Size is omitted from some rows. Given values are once, few, many or a class for expanded clones.

>TRBJ2-3|TRBV25-1|NA|TRBD1
TGTGCCAGCAGCGATGAATATGGGACAGGGTCTAGAGATACGCAGTATTTT
CASSDEYGTGSRDTQYF
>TRBJ1-1|TRBV27|once|NA
TGTGCCAGCAGTACCCGGGACGCCGGGGAGGGCACTGAAGCTTTCTTT
CASSTRDAGEGTEAFF
>TRBJ2-3|TRBV7-9|NA|NA
TGTGCCAGCAGCTTAGACAGACCGCCCAGGGATACGCAGTATTTT
CASSLDRPPRDTQYF
>TRBJ1-4|TRBV13|once|NA
TGTGCCAGCAGCTTAATGGGTAGGAGGGCAACTAATGAAAAACTGTTTTTT
CASSLMGRRATNEKLFF
>TRBJ2-7|TRBV9|NA|NA
TGTGCCAGCAGCGTAGATGCAGGGGCGATTTACGAGCAGTACTTC
CASSVDAGAIYEQYF
>TRBJ2-7|TRBV6-1|NA|NA
TGTGCCAGCAGTGTTGGGCCAGGCCCCTCCAACGAGCAGTACTTC
CASSVGPGPSNEQYF
>TRBJ2-7|TRBV10-2|NA|TRBD2
TGCGCCAGCAGTGACGGATCTAGCGGGAGAGAGGTCTACGAGCAGTACTTC
CASSDGSSGREVYEQYF
>TRBJ1-1|TRBV7-9|NA|NA
TGTGCCAGCAGCTTATTGACAGGGAACACTGAAGCTTTCTTT
CASSLLTGNTEAFF
>TRBJ2-5|TRBV19|NA|TRBD2
TGTGCCAGTAGTCTCGTGATGGGGGGAGGGGAGACCCAGTACTTC
CASSLVMGGGETQYF
>TRBJ1-3|TRBV15|NA|NA
TGTGCCACCAGCAGAGATTCAGGGGCAGGAAACACCATATATTTT
CATSRDSGAGNTIYF
>TRBJ1-1|TRBV28|NA|TRBD1
TGTGCCAGCAGCCGCCCGACAGGGGGCGTAGACACTGAAGCTTTCTTT
CASSRPTGGVDTEAFF
>TRBJ1-1|TRBV28|few|NA
TGTGCCAGCAGTTTGGGAGGGCTGAGCGGCACTGAAGCTTTCTTT
CASSLGGLSGTEAFF
>TRBJ2-5|TRBV27|NA|NA
TGTGCCAGCAGTTTATCGGTCAGGGAAGAGACCCAGTACTTC
CASSLSVREETQYF
>TRBJ1-5|TRBV5-4|few|TRBD1
TGTGCCAGCAGCCCTCGGACAGGGAGGGGGCAGCCCCAGCATTTT
CASSPRTGRGQPQHF
>TRBJ2-7|TRBV29-1|few|TRBD2
TGCAGCGTTGTCACTAGCGGGAGCTCCTACGAGCAGTACTTC
CSVVTSGSSYEQYF
>TRBJ2-1|TRBV21-1|NA|NA
TGTGCCAGCAGCCACTCAGGCAATGAGCAGTTCTTC
CASSHSGNEQFF
>TRBJ2-1|TRBV29-1|NA|TRBD2
TGCAGCGGTGGTGACTTGGGGAGGGATGAGCAGTTCTTC
CSGGDLGRDEQFF
>TRBJ1-3|TRBV19|NA|NA
TGTGCCAGTACCGGAGGGGACTCTGGAAACACCATATATTTT
CASTGGDSGNTIYF
>TRBJ1-3|TRBV5-8|NA|NA
TGTGCCAGCAGCGGGGGCTTTCCCTCTGGAAACACCATATATTTT
CASSGGFPSGNTIYF
>TRBJ2-4|TRBV28|NA|TRBD2
TGTGCCAGCAGTTTGGGGACTAGCGGGGACTTC
CASSLGTSGDF
>TRBJ1-3|TRBV30|few|NA
TGTGCCTGGAGTGTGGGGCTGTCGGCCAACTCTGGAAACACCATATATTTT
CAWSVGLSANSGNTIYF
>TRBJ1-4|TRBV4-3|NA|TRBD1
TGCGCCAGCAGCCAAGAGGGACAGTTTAATGAAAAACTGTTTTTT
CASSQEGQFNEKLFF
>TRBJ2-2|TRBV14|NA|TRBD2
TGTGCCAGCAGCCATCTAGCGGGATACACCGGGGAGCTGTTTTTT
CASSHLAGYTGELFF
>TRBJ2-3|TRBV27|NA|NA
TGTGCCAGCAGTCACATTCTCACAGATACGCAGTATTTT
CASSHILTDTQYF
>TRBJ2-5|TRBV28|once|NA
TGTGCCAGCAGTTTGAGCGAGTCAAAAGAGACCCAGTACTTC
CASSLSESKETQYF
>TRBJ2-3|TRBV28|NA|NA
TGTGCCAGCAGTAACCCAGTACTGAGGGATACGCAGTATTTT
CASSNPVLRDTQYF
>TRBJ1-2|TRBV4-2|once|NA
TGTGCCAGCAGCCAAGATCGTCAAAAGGGGGCTAACTATGGCTACACCTTC
CASSQDRQKGANYGYTF
>TRBJ1-5|TRBV14|NA|NA
TGTGCCAGCAGCCAAGACGGGATCCAGCCCCAGCATTTT
CASSQDGIQPQHF
>TRBJ1-4|TRBV19|NA|TRBD1
TGTGCCAGTAGTATTTGGACAGGAAAACTGTTTTTT
CASSIWTGKLFF
>TRBJ2-7|TRBV27|NA|NA
TGTGCCAGCAGTCCAACCAGGGCCCCCCGCTCGCACGAGCAGTACTTC
CASSPTRAPRSHEQYF
>TRBJ1-2|TRBV28|NA|NA
TGTGCCAGCAGTTTTCGATCAACCGGGGGCTACACCTTC
CASSFRSTGGYTF
>TRBJ2-5|TRBV12-5|NA|NA
TGTGCTAGTTCCGGGGGACTTCGGTCGAGCAGGGAGACCCAGTACTTC
CASSGGLRSSRETQYF
>TRBJ1-1|TRBV11-3|NA|NA
TGTGCCAGCAGGGCGGGGGCGGCCACTGAAGCTTTCTTT
CASRAGAATEAFF
>TRBJ2-6|TRBV7-3|few|NA
TGTGCCAGCAGCCGAACAGGGACGAGCTCTGGGGCCAACGTCCTGACTTTC
CASSRTGTSSGANVLTF
>TRBJ2-7|TRBV27|NA|TRBD1
TGTGCCAGCAGTCCGTCGACAGGGCCCTACGAGCAGTACTTC
CASSPSTGPYEQYF
>TRBJ1-1|TRBV9|NA|NA
TGTGCCAGCAGCGTAGCCCAGGCGAACACTGAAGCTTTCTTT
CASSVAQANTEAFF
>TRBJ2-7|TRBV4-3|NA|NA
TGCGCCAGCAGCCAAGATAGCGCAGCCTTCGGGCAGTACTTC
CASSQDSAAFGQYF
>TRBJ1-4|TRBV15|few|NA
TGTGCCACCAGCAGAGGGGGGCCGGCGCCTGAACTGTTTTTT
CATSRGGPAPELFF
>TRBJ2-5|TRBV28|NA|NA
TGTGCCAGCAGTGGCAGGGACTCGGGAGAGACCCAGTACTTC
CASSGRDSGETQYF
>TRBJ2-2|TRBV7-3|NA|TRBD2
TGTGCCAGCAGCTCCGCAGCGGGGGCGGGCACCGGGGAGCTGTTTTTT
CASSSAAGAGTGELFF
>TRBJ2-5|TRBV18|NA|TRBD1
TGTGCCAGCTCACCCCCCGGACAGGGGTATGGGACCCAGTACTTC
CASSPPGQGYGTQYF
>TRBJ2-2|TRBV25-1|NA|TRBD2
TGTGCCAGCAGGGGGACTAGCGGGGTCACCGGGGAGCTGTTTTTT
CASRGTSGVTGELFF
>TRBJ1-5|TRBV10-3|once|NA
TGTGCCATCAGTGAGTCTTATAGCAATCAGCCCCAGCATTTT
CAISESYSNQPQHF